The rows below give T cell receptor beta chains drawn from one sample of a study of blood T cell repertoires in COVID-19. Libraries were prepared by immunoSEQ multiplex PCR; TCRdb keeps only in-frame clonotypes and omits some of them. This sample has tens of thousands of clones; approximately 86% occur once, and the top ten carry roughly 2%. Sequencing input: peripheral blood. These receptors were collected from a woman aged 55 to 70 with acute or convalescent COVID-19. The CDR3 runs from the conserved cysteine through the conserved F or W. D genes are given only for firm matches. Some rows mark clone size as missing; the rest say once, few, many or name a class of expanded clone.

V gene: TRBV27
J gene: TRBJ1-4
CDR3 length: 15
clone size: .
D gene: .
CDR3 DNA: TGTGCCAGCAGTTCGCCGGGACAAGGAAATGAAAAACTGTTTTTT
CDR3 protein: CASSSPGQGNEKLFF

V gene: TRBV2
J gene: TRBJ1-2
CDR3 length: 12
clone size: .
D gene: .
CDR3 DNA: TGTGCCAGCACTGAGGGCCGAAGTGGCTACACCTTC
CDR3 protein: CASTEGRSGYTF

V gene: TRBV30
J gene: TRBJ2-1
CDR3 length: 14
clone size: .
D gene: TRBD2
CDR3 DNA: TGTGCCTGGAGTTATGCGGGAGGGCCGGGGGAGCAGTTCTTC
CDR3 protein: CAWSYAGGPGEQFF

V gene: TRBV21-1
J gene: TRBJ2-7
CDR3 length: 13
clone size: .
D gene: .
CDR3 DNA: TGTGCCAGCAGCAAACTAGATCCCTACGAGCAGTACTTC
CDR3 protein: CASSKLDPYEQYF

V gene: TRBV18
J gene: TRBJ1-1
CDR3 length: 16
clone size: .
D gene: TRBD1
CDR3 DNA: TGTGCCAGCTCACCACTAGGGACAGGGGAGGTGAGTGAAGCTTTCTTT
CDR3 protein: CASSPLGTGEVSEAFF

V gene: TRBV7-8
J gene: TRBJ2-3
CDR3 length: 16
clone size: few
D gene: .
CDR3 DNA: TGTGCCAGCAGCTTATTCTGGCGGGGTAGCACAGATACGCAGTATTTT
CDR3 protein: CASSLFWRGSTDTQYF

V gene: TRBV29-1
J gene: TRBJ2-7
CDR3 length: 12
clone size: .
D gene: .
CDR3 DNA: TGCAGCGTGCGGTTCAATGGTGACGAGCAGTACTTC
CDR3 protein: CSVRFNGDEQYF

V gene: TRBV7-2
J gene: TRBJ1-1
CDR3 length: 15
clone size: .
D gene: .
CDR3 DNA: TGTGCCAGCAGCTTACTCTCAGGGGTTCGGACTGAAGCTTTCTTT
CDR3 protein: CASSLLSGVRTEAFF

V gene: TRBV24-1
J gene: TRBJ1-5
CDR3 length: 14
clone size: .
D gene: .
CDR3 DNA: TGTGCCACCAGTGATCGTGTCAGGTCTCAGCCCCAGCATTTT
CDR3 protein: CATSDRVRSQPQHF

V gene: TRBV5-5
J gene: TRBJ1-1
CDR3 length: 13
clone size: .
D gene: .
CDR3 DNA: TGTGCCAGCAGCTGGGGGCGAGACACTGAAGCTTTCTTT
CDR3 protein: CASSWGRDTEAFF

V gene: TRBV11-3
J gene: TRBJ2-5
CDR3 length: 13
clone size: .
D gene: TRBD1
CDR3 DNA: TGTGCCAGCAGCGGACAGGAGCAAGAGACCCAGTACTTC
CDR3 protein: CASSGQEQETQYF

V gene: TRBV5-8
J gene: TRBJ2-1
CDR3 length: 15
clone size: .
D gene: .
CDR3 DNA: TGTGCCAGCAGCTTGGTGACAGGACTTTACAATGAGCAGTTCTTC
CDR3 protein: CASSLVTGLYNEQFF

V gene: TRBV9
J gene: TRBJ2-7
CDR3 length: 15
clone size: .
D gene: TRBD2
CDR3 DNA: TGTGCCAGCAGCGTAGACGAACTAGCGGGTACCGAGCAGTACTTC
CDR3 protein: CASSVDELAGTEQYF

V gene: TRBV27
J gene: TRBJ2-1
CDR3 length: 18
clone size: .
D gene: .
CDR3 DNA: TGTGCCAGCAGTTTATCGAGTCAATGGAGGTCACCTTACAATGAGCAGTTCTTC
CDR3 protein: CASSLSSQWRSPYNEQFF

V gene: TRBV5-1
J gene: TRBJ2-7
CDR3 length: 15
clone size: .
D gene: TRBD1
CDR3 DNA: TGCGCCAGCAGCGGCAACCTCGGGACAGGGGTCGAGCAGTACTTC
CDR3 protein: CASSGNLGTGVEQYF

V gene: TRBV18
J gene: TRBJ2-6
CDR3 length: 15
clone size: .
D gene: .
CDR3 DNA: TGTGCCAGCTCCCCCACAGGCTCTGGGGCCAACGTCCTGACTTTC
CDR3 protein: CASSPTGSGANVLTF

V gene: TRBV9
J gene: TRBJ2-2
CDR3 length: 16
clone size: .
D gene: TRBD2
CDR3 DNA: TGTGCCAGCAGCGTAGAAGCAGGGACTAGGGGCGGGGAGCTGTTTTTT
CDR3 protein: CASSVEAGTRGGELFF

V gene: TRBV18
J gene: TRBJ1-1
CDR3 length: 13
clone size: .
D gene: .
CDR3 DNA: TGTGCCAGCTCACCGACAGAATCCACTGAAGCTTTCTTT
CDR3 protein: CASSPTESTEAFF

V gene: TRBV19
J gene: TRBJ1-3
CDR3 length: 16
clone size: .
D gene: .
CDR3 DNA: TGTGCCAGTAGCCCTCCCAGGGTAAACTCTGGAAACACCATATATTTT
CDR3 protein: CASSPPRVNSGNTIYF

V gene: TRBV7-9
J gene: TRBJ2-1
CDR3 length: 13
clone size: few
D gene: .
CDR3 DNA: TGTGCCAGCAGCTTACCGACCAGCCGGGGGCAGTTCTTC
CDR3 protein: CASSLPTSRGQFF

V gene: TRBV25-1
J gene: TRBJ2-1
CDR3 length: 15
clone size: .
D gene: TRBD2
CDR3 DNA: TGTGCCAGCAGTCCGGGGGGGACTAGCCGACATGAGCAGTTCTTC
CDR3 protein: CASSPGGTSRHEQFF

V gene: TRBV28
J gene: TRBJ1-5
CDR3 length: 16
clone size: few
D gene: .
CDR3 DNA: TGTGCCAGCAGCTCCACCGGGACACTTTCTCAAAAGCCCCAGCATTTT
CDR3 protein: CASSSTGTLSQKPQHF

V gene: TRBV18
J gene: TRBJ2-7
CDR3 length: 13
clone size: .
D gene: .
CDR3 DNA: TGTGCCAGCTCATCGGGACACCACTACGAGCAGTACTTC
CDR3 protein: CASSSGHHYEQYF

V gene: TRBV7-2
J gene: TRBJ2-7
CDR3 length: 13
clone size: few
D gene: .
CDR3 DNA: TGTGCCAGCACCCAGGGATTCGGTAACGAGCAGTACTTC
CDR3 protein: CASTQGFGNEQYF

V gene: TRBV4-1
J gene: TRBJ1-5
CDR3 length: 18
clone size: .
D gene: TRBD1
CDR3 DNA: TGCGCCAGCAGTTCCGGGACAGGGAACCCTTCTAGCAATCAGCCCCAGCATTTT
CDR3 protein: CASSSGTGNPSSNQPQHF

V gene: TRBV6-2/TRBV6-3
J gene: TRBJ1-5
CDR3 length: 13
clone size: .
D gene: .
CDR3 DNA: TGTGCCAGCAGTTACACGGGCAATCAGCCCCAGCATTTT
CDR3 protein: CASSYTGNQPQHF

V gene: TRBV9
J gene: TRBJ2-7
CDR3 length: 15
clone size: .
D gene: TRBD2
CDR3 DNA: TGTGCCAGCAGCGTAGATAGCGGGAGTCGGTACGAGCAGTACTTC
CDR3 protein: CASSVDSGSRYEQYF

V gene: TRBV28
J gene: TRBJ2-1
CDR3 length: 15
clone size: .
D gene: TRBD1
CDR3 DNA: TGTGCCAGCAGTCCAGGGGGCGCTGGGTACAATGAGCAGTTCTTC
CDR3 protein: CASSPGGAGYNEQFF

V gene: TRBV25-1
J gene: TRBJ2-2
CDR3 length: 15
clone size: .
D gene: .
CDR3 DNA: TGTGCCACCTCCCCTGCAGGGCCAAACACCGGGGAGCTGTTTTTT
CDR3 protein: CATSPAGPNTGELFF

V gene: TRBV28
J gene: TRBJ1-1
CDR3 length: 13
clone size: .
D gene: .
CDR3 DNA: TGTGCCAGCAGTCTCCCAGGGGCTGGTGAAGCTTTCTTT
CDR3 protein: CASSLPGAGEAFF

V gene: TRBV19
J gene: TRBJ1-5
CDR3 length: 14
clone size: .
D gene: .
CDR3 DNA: TGTGCCAGTAGTATGCTCAGAAGCAATCAGCCCCAGCATTTT
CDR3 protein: CASSMLRSNQPQHF

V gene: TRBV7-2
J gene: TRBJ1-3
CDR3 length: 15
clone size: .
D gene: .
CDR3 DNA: TGTGCCAGCAGCGCCGGGACAATTTCTGGAAACACCATATATTTT
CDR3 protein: CASSAGTISGNTIYF

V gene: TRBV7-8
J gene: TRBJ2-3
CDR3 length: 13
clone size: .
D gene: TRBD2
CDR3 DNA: TGTGCCAGCAGCTTCTCCGGGGGGGATACGCAGTATTTT
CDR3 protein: CASSFSGGDTQYF

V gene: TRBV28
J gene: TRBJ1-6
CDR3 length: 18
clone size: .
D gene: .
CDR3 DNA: TGTGCCAGCAGCCTAGACAGATTCGGGGGAACCTATAATTCACCCCTCCACTTT
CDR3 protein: CASSLDRFGGTYNSPLHF

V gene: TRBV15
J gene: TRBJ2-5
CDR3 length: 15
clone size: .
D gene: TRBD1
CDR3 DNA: TGTGCCACCAGCAGAGAGTGGGCAGGGGGAGAGACCCAGTACTTC
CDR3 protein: CATSREWAGGETQYF

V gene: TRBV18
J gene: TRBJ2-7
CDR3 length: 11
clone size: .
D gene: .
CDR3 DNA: TGTGCCAGCTCATCAGCGGAAGAGCAGTACTTC
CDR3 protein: CASSSAEEQYF

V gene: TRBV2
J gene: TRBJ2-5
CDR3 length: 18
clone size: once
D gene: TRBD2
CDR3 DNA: TGTGCCAGCAGTGAGACAGAAGGACTAGCGGGGGCCCAATCCGCCCAGTACTTC
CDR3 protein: CASSETEGLAGAQSAQYF

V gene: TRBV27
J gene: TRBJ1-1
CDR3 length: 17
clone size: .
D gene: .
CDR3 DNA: TGTGCCAGCAGTCACCTAAGGGGGGGGACGCCCATCACTGAAGCTTTCTTT
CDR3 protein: CASSHLRGGTPITEAFF

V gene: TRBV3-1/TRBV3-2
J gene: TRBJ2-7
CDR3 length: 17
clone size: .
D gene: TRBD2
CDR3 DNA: TGTGCCAGCAGCCACGGGACTAGCGGGGGACCGAGCTACGAGCAGTACTTC
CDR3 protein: CASSHGTSGGPSYEQYF

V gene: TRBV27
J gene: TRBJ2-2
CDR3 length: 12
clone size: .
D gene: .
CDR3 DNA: TGTGCCAGCAGCACGAACACCGGGGAGCTGTTTTTT
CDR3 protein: CASSTNTGELFF

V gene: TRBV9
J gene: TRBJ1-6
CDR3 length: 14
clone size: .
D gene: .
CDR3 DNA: TGTGCCAGCAGCCCCTGGGAGCAGAATTCACCCCTCCACTTT
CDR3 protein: CASSPWEQNSPLHF

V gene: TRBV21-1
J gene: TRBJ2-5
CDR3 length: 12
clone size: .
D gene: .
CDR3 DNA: TGTGCCAGCAGACTAGCACAAGAGACCCAGTACTTC
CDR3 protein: CASRLAQETQYF

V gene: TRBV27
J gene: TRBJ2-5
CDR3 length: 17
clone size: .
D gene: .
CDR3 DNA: TGTGCCAGCAGTCCAAGGGGCCCCACTCTTGTTGGGGAGACCCAGTACTTC
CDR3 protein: CASSPRGPTLVGETQYF

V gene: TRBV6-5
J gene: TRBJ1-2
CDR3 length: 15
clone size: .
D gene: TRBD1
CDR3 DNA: TGTGCCAGCAGTTACTCGAGACAGGGGGAGGGTGGCTACACCTTC
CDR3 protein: CASSYSRQGEGGYTF

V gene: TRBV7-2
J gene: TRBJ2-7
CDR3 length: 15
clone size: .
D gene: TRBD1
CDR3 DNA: TGTGCCAGCAGCTCCACAGGGGGCTACTCCTACGAGCAGTACTTC
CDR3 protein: CASSSTGGYSYEQYF